The next 13 T cell receptor beta chains were all read from a single sample in a study of cytomegalovirus exposure and HLA in healthy donors. The study ran its PCR with 60 Vbeta and 13 Jbeta primers. Generated by immunoSEQ multiplex PCR, the TCRdb table keeps only in-frame clones and is missing some. Among 150,000 to 200,000 clones listed, approximately 80% were seen once. Sequencing was done on a sample of PBMCs. Receptor source: a young man in good health and CMV-seronegative.

V and J are TRBV10-3 and TRBJ2-3, with 7 positions matching TRBD1. The CDR3 extends over 16 amino acids. Germline V lookup: CDR1 ENHRY, CDR2 SYGVKD. Germline trimming cut 10 bases from V and 2 bases from J; bases unmatched to any gene: 15. The chain's CDR3 is CASKFTGTDYTDTQYF. The CDR3 region has the DNA TGTGCCAGTAAATTTACCGGGACAGACTACACAGATACGCAGTATTTT.

The genes are TRBV10-2 and TRBJ2-6; 7 nucleotides agree with TRBD1. This CDR3 region has 16 residues. The germline gives CDR1 WSHSY, CDR2 SAAADI. V dropped 0 bases and J dropped 3; count of bases not matched to a gene: 2. The CDR3, as DNA: TGCGCCAGCAGTGAGTCCGACAGGGTTGGGGCCAACGTCCTGACTTTC. Its protein product is CASSESDRVGANVLTF.

V usage is TRBV19 and J usage is TRBJ2-5; a possible D gene is TRBD2 (6 bases). CDR1 is LNHDA and CDR2 is SQIVND in the germline V gene (reference sequence). V lost 4 bases to trimming and J lost 13 bases, with 16 bases between them. CDR3 length: 12 residues. As DNA, the CDR3 is TGTGCCAGTAGTACTACAGATCGGGACTTGTACTTC. Protein product: CASSTTDRDLYF.

The rearrangement joins TRBV27 to TRBJ2-3, with D perhaps matching TRBD1 (5 bases). Germline CDR1 and CDR2: MNHEY and SMNVEV (reference sequence). Deletions cut 3 bases from V and 3 bases from J, with 16 bases between. The CDR3 is made up of 16 amino acids. In DNA form, the CDR3 reads TGTGCCAGCAGTTTTCGGGCTGGGGCCGGAACAGATACGCAGTATTTT. Encoded protein: CASSFRAGAGTDTQYF.

Only a few counts were recorded for this clone. This chain joins TRBV6-1 and TRBJ2-7; D might be TRBD1 (6 bases). Germline V gives CDR1 MNHNS, CDR2 SASEGT. CDR3 size: 14 residues. Trimming took off 7 bases at V and 4 bases at J, with 17 bases between the two ends. CDR3 coding DNA: TGTGCCAGCACCCTGACGGGACACAGTTACGAGCAGTACTTC. Amino acid sequence: CASTLTGHSYEQYF.

This clone was counted only a few times. This sequence joins TRBV29-1 and TRBJ1-4; D is ambiguous. The CDR3 extends over 11 amino acids. V lost 3 bases to trimming and J lost 4 bases, with 3 bases between them. Per the germline V gene, CDR1 is SQVTM and CDR2 is ANQGSEA. DNA for the CDR3: TGCAGCGTTGACCATAATGAAAAACTGTTTTTT. It translates to CSVDHNEKLFF.

This chain connects TRBV14 to TRBJ1-2; 12 bases agree with TRBD1. In germline, CDR1 is SGHDN, CDR2 FVKESK. V lost 3 bases and J lost 10; bases outside the gene matches: 3. CDR3 length: 13 amino acids. CDR3: CASSHTGQGAYTF. Here the CDR3 DNA reads TGTGCCAGCAGCCACACGGGACAGGGGGCCTACACCTTC.

The V gene is TRBV5-5, the J gene TRBJ2-2; 7 bases match TRBD1. V trimming: 2 bases; J trimming: 8 bases; junction bases outside the gene matches: 15. CDR1 SGHKS and CDR2 YYEKEE come from the germline V gene (reference sequence). This CDR3 region has 17 residues. In DNA, the CDR3 is TGTGCCAGCAGCTTCCCGGGTGACAGGGACCCCCCGGGGGAGCTGTTTTTT. The encoded protein is CASSFPGDRDPPGELFF.

V usage is TRBV7-2 and J usage is TRBJ2-5, with TRBD2 matching over 12 bases. Trimming cost V 1 base and J 3 bases; bases outside gene matches: 6. Looked up from germline, CDR1 is SGHTA and CDR2 is FQGNSA. The CDR3 is 17 amino acids. This chain's CDR3 is CASSLVPSGRGKETQYF. The CDR3 region has the DNA TGTGCCAGCAGCTTAGTTCCTAGCGGGAGGGGGAAAGAGACCCAGTACTTC.

The V and J genes are TRBV5-1 and TRBJ2-5, with TRBD1 matching 7 bases. The length of the CDR3 is 15 residues. After removal of 6 bases from V and 2 bases from J, the junction contained 10 bases not matched to a gene. The germline gives CDR1 SGHRS, CDR2 YFSETQ. CDR3 nucleotide sequence: TGCGCCAGCATCCCCCTGGGGGACAGTCAAGAGACCCAGTACTTC. It encodes CASIPLGDSQETQYF.

DNA of the CDR3: TGTGCCAGCTCACTTAAGAACACTGAAGCTTTCTTT. Translation gives CASSLKNTEAFF. The chain is built from TRBV18 and TRBJ1-1; D is unresolved. CDR3 size: 12 residues. Deletions cut 4 bases from V and 1 base from J, with 4 bases between. CDR1 KGHSH and CDR2 LQKENI come from the germline V gene. The full variable domain, its missing parts supplied by reference TRBV18 and TRBJ1-1, is NAGVMQNPRHLVRRRGQEARLRCSPMKGHSHVYWYRQLPEEGLKFMVYLQKENIIDESGMPKERFSAEFPKEGPSILRIQQVVRGDSAAYFCASSLKNTEAFFGQGTRLTVV.

The V and J genes are TRBV10-3 and TRBJ1-6; D gene uncertain. V was shortened by 3 bases and J by 6 bases, with 6 bases between the two germline ends. Germline V CDR1 and CDR2: ENHRY, SYGVKD. The CDR3 consists of 13 residues. The CDR3 nucleotides read TGTGCCATCAGTGATATCAGTAATTCACCCCTCCACTTT. Translated: CAISDISNSPLHF.

The chain recombines TRBV5-4 with TRBJ2-7; 7 bases fit TRBD1. Germline V gene sequence: CDR1 SGHNT, CDR2 YYREEE (reference sequence). This CDR3 contains 14 residues. Germline trimming cut 2 bases from V and 3 bases from J; bases unmatched to any gene: 5. The CDR3 DNA follows: TGTGCCAGCAGCTTCGGGACAGAGATCTACGAGCAGTACTTC. Amino acids: CASSFGTEIYEQYF.